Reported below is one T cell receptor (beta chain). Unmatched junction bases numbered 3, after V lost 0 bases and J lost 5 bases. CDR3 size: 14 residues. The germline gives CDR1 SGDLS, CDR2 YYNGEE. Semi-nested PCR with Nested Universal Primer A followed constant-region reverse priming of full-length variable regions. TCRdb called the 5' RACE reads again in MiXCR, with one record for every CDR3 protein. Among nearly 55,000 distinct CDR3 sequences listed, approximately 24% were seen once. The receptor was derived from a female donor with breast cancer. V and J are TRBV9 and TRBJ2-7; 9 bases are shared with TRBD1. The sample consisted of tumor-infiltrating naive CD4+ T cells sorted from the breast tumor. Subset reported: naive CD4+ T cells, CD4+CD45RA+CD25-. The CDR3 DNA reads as TGTGCCAGCAGCGTAGGGGACAGGGTGGACGAGCAGTACTTC. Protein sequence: CASSVGDRVDEQYF.